The 13 T cell receptor beta chains reported below all come from one sample, sequenced in a study of OX40 agonist ivuxolimab in advanced cancers. Data came from immunoSEQ multiplex PCR; TCRdb stores just in-frame clones and leaves some out. The table shows approximately 100,000 clones, with 70% to 90% occurring only once. The sample here was CD4+ or CD8+ T cells sorted from blood, taken in a trial of the OX40 agonist ivuxolimab. The receptors originated from an adult with an advanced solid tumor such as melanoma, head and neck, liver or kidney cancer.

The chain is built from TRBV30 and TRBJ2-5; TRBD1 aligns across 8 bases. Germline V CDR1 and CDR2: GTSNPN, SVGIG (reference sequence). The CDR3 covers 14 residues. The junction had 8 bases not matched to a gene; V was cut back by 4 bases and J by 4 bases. CDR3 protein: CAWTRTGLRETQYF. The DNA for the CDR3 is TGTGCCTGGACCAGGACAGGGCTGAGAGAGACCCAGTACTTC.

The rearrangement uses TRBV5-3 and TRBJ1-5; 7 nucleotides line up with TRBD1. TRBV5-3 belongs to the ORF category, with a function that is uncertain. After removal of 4 bases from V and 1 base from J, the junction contained 8 bases not matched to a gene. The CDR3 contains 16 residues. The CDR3 reads CARSGRGHASNQPQHF. The CDR3 bases are TGTGCCAGAAGCGGAAGGGGGCACGCCAGCAATCAGCCCCAGCATTTT.

The chain couples TRBV5-1 to TRBJ2-5, with 13 positions matching TRBD2. The V gene end was trimmed by 4 bases and the J gene end by 8 bases; junction bases not matched to a gene: 8. The CDR3 loop spans 15 amino acids. The germline V gene has CDR1 SGHRS and CDR2 YFSETQ. CDR3 coding DNA: TGCGCCAGCAGCGGGGGACTAGCGGGAAGGGGTACCCAGTACTTC. It codes for CASSGGLAGRGTQYF.

J is TRBJ2-2 and V is TRBV6-5, with 9 bases that match TRBD1. The V gene's germline CDR1 is MNHEY and CDR2 SVGAGI. V trimming: 6 bases; J trimming: 7 bases; junction bases outside the gene matches: 9. This CDR3 region has 15 residues. The CDR3: CASSPKQGAHGELFF. The CDR3, as DNA: TGTGCCAGCAGCCCCAAACAGGGGGCGCACGGGGAGCTGTTTTTT.

The J gene is TRBJ1-6, the V gene TRBV30; no firm D call. CDR3 length: 16 residues. V was clipped by 4 bases and J by 10 bases, with 23 bases between them. Germline values: CDR1 GTSNPN, CDR2 SVGIG (reference sequence). The CDR3 sequence is CAWNRIPGSMGSPLHF. CDR3 DNA sequence: TGTGCCTGGAACAGAATTCCCGGCTCCATGGGGTCACCCCTCCACTTT.

This chain joins TRBV2 and TRBJ2-7; D possibly corresponds to TRBD2 (6 bases). Germline V gene lookup returns CDR1 SNHLY and CDR2 FYNNEI. The CDR3 totals 13 residues. V was pared by 7 bases and J by 6 bases, with 16 bases between. Here the CDR3 reads CASISTSPGEQYF. As DNA, the CDR3 is TGTGCCAGCATAAGTACTAGCCCGGGCGAGCAGTACTTC. The full variable domain, completed using reference TRBV2 and TRBJ2-7, is EPEVTQTPSHQVTQMGQEVILRCVPISNHLYFYWYRQILGQKVEFLVSFYNNEISEKSEIFDDQFSVERPDGSNFTLKIRSTKLEDSAMYFCASISTSPGEQYFGPGTRLTVT.

The J gene is TRBJ2-7, the V gene TRBV7-8; D perhaps matches TRBD2 (6 bases). The CDR3 runs to 14 residues. The V gene's germline CDR1 is SGHVS and CDR2 FQNEAQ. Trimming removed 4 bases from V and 7 bases from J, with 17 bases in between. The CDR3 protein is CASSWGDLSGEQYF. The DNA of the CDR3 is TGTGCCAGCAGCTGGGGGGATCTCTCAGGGGAGCAGTACTTC.

This chain links TRBV5-4 with TRBJ2-7; 10 bases map to TRBD2. In germline, CDR1 is SGHNT, CDR2 YYREEE (reference sequence). V dropped 0 bases and J dropped 9; count of bases not matched to a gene: 9. The CDR3 has 15 residues. CDR3 protein: CASSLDGSGGLGQYF. For the CDR3, the DNA is TGTGCCAGCAGCTTGGATGGTAGCGGGGGGCTGGGGCAGTACTTC.

The gene calls are TRBV28 and TRBJ2-7, with 14 bases matching TRBD2. The CDR3 is 15 residues long. The V segment lost 8 bases and the J segment 3 bases; nucleotides outside the gene matches: 6. The germline V gene has CDR1 MDHEN and CDR2 SYDVKM. This CDR3 reads CASAGTSGSNYEQYF. In DNA form, the CDR3 reads TGTGCCAGCGCAGGGACTAGCGGGAGTAACTACGAGCAGTACTTC.

The chain carries TRBV6-5 and TRBJ1-5; 9 bases are shared with TRBD1. V lost 6 bases and J lost 10; bases outside the gene matches: 10. The CDR3 loop spans 14 amino acids. Germline V gene sequence: CDR1 MNHEY, CDR2 SVGAGI. The CDR3 spells CASSSGQGLLPQHF. For the CDR3, the DNA is TGTGCCAGCAGCTCTGGACAGGGGCTACTCCCCCAGCATTTT.

This clone has only a few counts. The gene calls are TRBV29-1 and TRBJ1-1; the D is unclear. Germline V gene data show CDR1 as SQVTM and CDR2 as ANQGSEA. The CDR3 runs 12 residues. Trimming removed 7 bases from V and 10 bases from J, with 19 bases in between. The CDR3 DNA follows: TGCAGCGCCCATAGGGTGGGAACGGGAGCTTTCTTT. Amino acids: CSAHRVGTGAFF.

This clone was observed a few times. The chain uses TRBV14 and TRBJ2-7; no firm D call. The CDR3 is 17 residues long. V was shortened by 0 bases and J by 1 base, with 16 bases between the two germline ends. Germline V gene lookup returns CDR1 SGHDN and CDR2 FVKESK. The CDR3 DNA reads TGTGCCAGCAGCCAAGATTTGTCCCCTGGCTATTCCTACGAGCAGTACTTC. Translation gives CASSQDLSPGYSYEQYF.

The chain couples TRBV11-2 to TRBJ1-3; unclear D gene. Germline V gene data show CDR1 as SGHAT and CDR2 as FQNNGV. CDR3 length: 14 residues. V was trimmed by 5 bases and J by 0 bases, leaving 8 bases between them. DNA of the CDR3: TGTGCCAGCAGCCCAGTAAACTCTGGAAACACCATATATTTT. Translating gives CASSPVNSGNTIYF.